A selection of T cell receptor beta chains follows, all from one sample in a study of T cells after yellow fever vaccination. TCRdb reanalysed the 5' RACE reads using MiXCR and keeps one entry per CDR3 protein. The table shows approximately 300,000 distinct CDR3 sequences, with about 10% occurring only once. The input for sequencing was CD4+ T cells sorted from PBMCs, taken 45 days after the yellow fever booster vaccination. These receptor sequences come from a man aged 18 to 29 who received the YFV17D yellow fever vaccine. Both conserved end residues are part of each CDR3. The D gene is left open where the match is weak. Clone size is stated in some rows and not others, as once, few, many or a class when expanded.

D gene,V gene,clone size,J gene,CDR3 DNA,CDR3 protein
.,TRBV5-1,.,TRBJ2-5,TGCGCCAGCAGCTTTAGTGACAGGCAAGAGACCCAGTACTTC,CASSFSDRQETQYF
.,TRBV7-9,.,TRBJ2-1,TGTGCCAGCAGCGGAAGACGCATCAATGAGCAGTTCTTC,CASSGRRINEQFF
.,TRBV20-1,few,TRBJ2-1,TGCAGTGTATTAGGTAGCTACAATGAGCAGTTCTTC,CSVLGSYNEQFF
.,TRBV20-1,.,TRBJ1-2,TGCAGTGCTAGAGATCTGAGGCACGTACCCTATGGCTACACCTTC,CSARDLRHVPYGYTF
TRBD1,TRBV12-3/TRBV12-4,.,TRBJ1-5,TGTGCCAGCAGTTTCGGACAGGGGGCTAGTCAGCCCCAGCATTTT,CASSFGQGASQPQHF
.,TRBV5-1,few,TRBJ1-2,TGCGCCAGCAGCTTGGATCCGAGCTACTATGGCTACACCTTC,CASSLDPSYYGYTF
TRBD2,TRBV5-1,.,TRBJ2-5,TGCGCCAGCAGCTTAATCGCGGGGGGCGCAGAGACCCAGTACTTC,CASSLIAGGAETQYF
.,TRBV10-3,few,TRBJ2-5,TGTGCCATCAGTGATGGAGGGGCCCCAGAGACCCAGTACTTC,CAISDGGAPETQYF
.,TRBV5-4,.,TRBJ1-1,TGTGCCAGCAGCCCCCGGGGAGGCGGGGAAGCTTTCTTT,CASSPRGGGEAFF
.,TRBV12-5,.,TRBJ1-2,TGTGCTAGTGGTTTTTGGAGTCAGAATGGCTACACCTTC,CASGFWSQNGYTF
.,TRBV30,.,TRBJ1-2,TGTGCCTGGGAACAGACCGAGTCTTTCTCTAACTATGGCTACACCTTC,CAWEQTESFSNYGYTF
TRBD1,TRBV7-6,many,TRBJ1-1,TGTGCCAGCAGCAAGGGACAGACAGCGAACACTGAAGCTTTCTTT,CASSKGQTANTEAFF
.,TRBV5-1,few,TRBJ2-5,TGCGCCAGCAGCGTGCTAAGCCACGGGGAGACCCAGTACTTC,CASSVLSHGETQYF
TRBD2,TRBV7-9,few,TRBJ2-5,TGTGCCAGCAGCTTCCCGGAGCGGGGGGGCCAAGAGACCCAGTACTTC,CASSFPERGGQETQYF
.,TRBV5-1,few,TRBJ2-1,TGCGCCAGCAGCTTGGAAGGGGAGAAGTTCTTC,CASSLEGEKFF
TRBD1,TRBV7-9,.,TRBJ2-6,TGTGCCAGCAGCGACGGACAGGGGGTCTCTGGGGCCAACGTCCTGACTTTC,CASSDGQGVSGANVLTF
.,TRBV6-6,.,TRBJ1-2,TGTGCCAGCAGCTTTAACAGGGCCGGGTATGGCTACACCTTC,CASSFNRAGYGYTF
.,TRBV7-2,.,TRBJ1-1,TGTGCCAGCAGCCCTCAGCCGGGGGGCACTGAAGCTTTCTTT,CASSPQPGGTEAFF
.,TRBV12-3/TRBV12-4,few,TRBJ1-4,TGTGCCAGCAGCCCGGCAACGGAAAAACTGTTTTTT,CASSPATEKLFF
.,TRBV20-1,few,TRBJ1-6,TGCAGTGCTAATTCAGGGTCTAATTCACCCCTCCACTTT,CSANSGSNSPLHF
TRBD2,TRBV24-1,.,TRBJ2-1,TGTGCCACCAGTAGGAGCGGGGGGGGCTCCTACAATGAGCAGTTCTTC,CATSRSGGGSYNEQFF
TRBD1,TRBV7-9,few,TRBJ1-1,TGTGCCAGCAGCTGGACAGGGGGTTTGACTGAAGCTTTCTTT,CASSWTGGLTEAFF
.,TRBV5-6,.,TRBJ2-7,TGTGCCAGCAGCGAGGCAACCGGGTTCGGGGGCAATCCTTCCTACGAGCAGTACTTC,CASSEATGFGGNPSYEQYF
.,TRBV12-3/TRBV12-4,.,TRBJ2-1,TGTGCCAGCAGCCCCGCGTGGGGGATCAGCAATGAGCAGTTCTTC,CASSPAWGISNEQFF
.,TRBV6-2/TRBV6-3,.,TRBJ2-1,TGTGCCAGCAGTTCCTCCCGGAGATACAATGAGCAGTTCTTC,CASSSSRRYNEQFF
.,TRBV28,many,TRBJ1-2,TGTGCCAGCAGTTCGGAACATTCTGGCTACACCTTC,CASSSEHSGYTF
.,TRBV6-2/TRBV6-3,.,TRBJ1-6,TGTGCCAGCAAAAGCTCCTATAATTCACCCCTCCACTTT,CASKSSYNSPLHF
.,TRBV5-6,few,TRBJ1-2,TGTGCCAGCAGCTTGGCGAACAGGGCTAACTATGGCTACACCTTC,CASSLANRANYGYTF
TRBD1,TRBV9,few,TRBJ1-5,TGTGCCAGCAGCGAGACAGGGGCGAACAATCAGCCCCAGCATTTT,CASSETGANNQPQHF
.,TRBV5-1,.,TRBJ1-2,TGCGCCAGCAGCTCAGGGTTTTCTGATGGCTACACCTTC,CASSSGFSDGYTF
.,TRBV6-5,few,TRBJ2-4,TGTGCCAGCGGGTCCGAGGCGGAAAACATTCAGTACTTC,CASGSEAENIQYF
.,TRBV12-5,few,TRBJ2-5,TGTGCTAGTGGTTTGGGGCGCCTCATCCAGTACTTC,CASGLGRLIQYF
TRBD1,TRBV20-1,.,TRBJ1-6,TGCAGTGCTTATACAGGGGGCGGTTCACCCCTCCACTTT,CSAYTGGGSPLHF
TRBD1,TRBV12-3/TRBV12-4,.,TRBJ2-7,TGTGCCAGCAGCAAGCGGACAGGATTCTCCTACGAGCAGTACTTC,CASSKRTGFSYEQYF
TRBD2,TRBV5-5,.,TRBJ2-1,TGTGCCAGCAGCCCCGGGGGGGTCTACAATGAGCAGTTCTTC,CASSPGGVYNEQFF
TRBD2,TRBV24-1,.,TRBJ2-3,TGTGCCACCAGTGATTTGTCTAGCGGGGGGGAGATCCGCACAGATACGCAGTATTTT,CATSDLSSGGEIRTDTQYF
.,TRBV5-1,.,TRBJ2-7,TGCGCCAGCAGGATGGGCAGGAACTACGAGCAGTACTTC,CASRMGRNYEQYF
.,TRBV7-3,few,TRBJ2-7,TGTGCCAGCAGACAACCCGACCCAGCCTACGAGCAGTACTTC,CASRQPDPAYEQYF
TRBD1,TRBV7-2,many,TRBJ1-2,TGTGCCAGCAGCTTAGGCGGGGACAGGGGCTACACCTTC,CASSLGGDRGYTF
.,TRBV7-2,few,TRBJ2-2,TGTGCCAGCAGCCAGGGCCGTGCGAACACCGGGGAGCTGTTTTTT,CASSQGRANTGELFF
TRBD1,TRBV6-6,.,TRBJ1-6,TGTGCCAGCAGTCAAACGGGACAGGGAGATTCACCCCTCCACTTT,CASSQTGQGDSPLHF
TRBD1,TRBV5-1,many,TRBJ1-1,TGCGCCAGCAGCGTAACAGGGGGCACTGAAGCTTTCTTT,CASSVTGGTEAFF
TRBD1,TRBV7-9,many,TRBJ1-5,TGTGCCAGCAGCTTAGCCAGACAGGGGGCCAATCAGCCCCAGCATTTT,CASSLARQGANQPQHF
.,TRBV7-9,few,TRBJ2-2,TGTGCCAGCAGCTTAGCGTACGGCGGGGTGAACACCGGGGAGCTGTTTTTT,CASSLAYGGVNTGELFF
TRBD2,TRBV5-1,.,TRBJ2-5,TGCGCCAGCAGCTTGAGGAGTAGCGGGAAGTCCGGGGAGACCCAGTACTTC,CASSLRSSGKSGETQYF
.,TRBV18,.,TRBJ2-3,TGTGCCAGCTCAAATGCCTTTTTGACTACAGATACGCAGTATTTT,CASSNAFLTTDTQYF
.,TRBV7-2,many,TRBJ2-3,TGTGCCAGCACCGGTTACGGCGGGGCCGCAACGCAGTATTTT,CASTGYGGAATQYF
.,TRBV7-3,.,TRBJ2-5,TGTGCCAGCAGCTCAGGATGGGGGGAGACCCAGTACTTC,CASSSGWGETQYF
.,TRBV12-3/TRBV12-4,.,TRBJ2-3,TGTGCCAGCAGTTTAGACAGTTCAACAGATACGCAGTATTTT,CASSLDSSTDTQYF
TRBD1,TRBV7-2,.,TRBJ2-4,TGTGCCAGCAGCTACGGACAGGGTGGATCCAAAAACATTCAGTACTTC,CASSYGQGGSKNIQYF
.,TRBV11-2,many,TRBJ2-5,TGTGCCAGCAGCCTACGATGGGGAGAGACCCAGTACTTC,CASSLRWGETQYF
TRBD2,TRBV28,few,TRBJ2-3,TGTGCCAGCACCTCCGGGGGGAGCACAGATACGCAGTATTTT,CASTSGGSTDTQYF
.,TRBV6-1,.,TRBJ1-4,TGTGCCAGCAGTGCAGGGAAGATACACCAAAAACTGTTTTTT,CASSAGKIHQKLFF
.,TRBV11-3,.,TRBJ2-3,TGTGCCAGCAGCCGTCGCGGAGAGACAGATACGCAGTATTTT,CASSRRGETDTQYF
.,TRBV20-1,.,TRBJ1-1,TGCAGTGTTGCGATCTTTCCGGGGCAGAGACAAGAAGCTTTCTTT,CSVAIFPGQRQEAFF
TRBD2,TRBV11-1,.,TRBJ2-7,TGTGCCAGCAGCGTTCGGACTACGGGACTAGCGGGGGGCTACGAGCAGTACTTC,CASSVRTTGLAGGYEQYF
.,TRBV10-3,few,TRBJ1-1,TGTGCCATCAGTGAGGGGAACACTGAAGCTTTCTTT,CAISEGNTEAFF
TRBD1,TRBV9,.,TRBJ1-2,TGTGCCAGCAGCGTAGGGTCGGGACAGGGGGTCTCCTATGGCTACACCTTC,CASSVGSGQGVSYGYTF
.,TRBV7-2,.,TRBJ2-1,TGTGCCAGCAGCCCTAGGGTCGGTGGGAATGAGCAGTTCTTC,CASSPRVGGNEQFF